These T cell receptor beta chains were read from a single sample in a study of OX40 agonist ivuxolimab in advanced cancers. The assay was immunoSEQ multiplex PCR, and TCRdb's table has in-frame clones only and misses some. The sample records more than 15,000 clones, 78% being singletons. Specimen: CD4+ or CD8+ T cells sorted from blood, collected in a trial of the OX40 agonist ivuxolimab. Source of these receptors: an adult with an advanced solid tumor such as melanoma, head and neck, liver or kidney cancer. Both conserved end residues are part of each CDR3. Each record gives: J gene, D gene, clone size, V gene, CDR3 protein, CDR3 DNA. The D gene is left open where the match is weak. A row's size may be missing; if present it is once, few, many or a size class.

>TRBJ1-1|TRBD1|once|TRBV9
CASSGGQVGGTEAFF
TGTGCCAGCAGCGGCGGACAGGTGGGGGGCACTGAAGCTTTCTTT
>TRBJ2-7|NA|NA|TRBV9
CASSPEDSSYEQYF
TGTGCCAGCAGCCCAGAGGACAGTTCCTACGAGCAGTACTTC
>TRBJ2-1|NA|NA|TRBV27
CASSQTGYNEQFF
TGTGCCAGCAGTCAGACAGGTTACAATGAGCAGTTCTTC
>TRBJ2-7|TRBD1|NA|TRBV4-1
CASSPGQHYEQYF
TGCGCCAGCAGCCCGGGACAGCACTACGAGCAGTACTTC
>TRBJ2-1|NA|NA|TRBV18
CASSPSPRGSYNEQFF
TGTGCCAGCTCACCTTCGCCGAGGGGGAGCTACAATGAGCAGTTCTTC
>TRBJ2-2|TRBD2|NA|TRBV19
CASRTSGNTGELFF
TGTGCCAGCAGGACTAGCGGGAACACCGGGGAGCTGTTTTTT
>TRBJ2-2|NA|NA|TRBV7-5
CARSLAGGCTGELFF
TGTGCCAGAAGCCTGGCGGGGGGTTGCACCGGGGAGCTGTTTTTT
>TRBJ1-1|TRBD1|NA|TRBV5-4
CASSLLGQGKTEAFF
TGTGCCAGCAGCTTGCTGGGACAGGGAAAGACTGAAGCTTTCTTT
>TRBJ1-2|NA|NA|TRBV7-6
CASSARAGYTF
TGTGCCAGCAGCGCCAGGGCTGGCTACACCTTC
>TRBJ2-7|NA|NA|TRBV5-6
CASSFIGYSPYEQYF
TGTGCCAGCAGCTTTATAGGGTACAGCCCCTACGAGCAGTACTTC
>TRBJ2-1|NA|NA|TRBV9
CASSVEGGSVGTQHNEQFF
TGTGCCAGCAGCGTAGAAGGGGGAAGCGTGGGGACTCAACACAATGAGCAGTTCTTC
>TRBJ2-2|NA|NA|TRBV12-5
CASGWVTANTGELFF
TGTGCTAGTGGTTGGGTAACCGCGAACACCGGGGAGCTGTTTTTT
>TRBJ1-6|NA|NA|TRBV7-6
CASSSDGTSSYNSPLHF
TGTGCCAGCAGCTCAGACGGGACAAGCTCCTATAATTCACCCCTCCACTTT
>TRBJ2-1|NA|NA|TRBV10-3
CAISDPGEQFF
TGTGCCATCAGTGACCCGGGTGAGCAGTTCTTC
>TRBJ1-5|NA|medium-sized|TRBV7-9
CASSLSGPGDQPQHF
TGTGCCAGCAGCTTAAGTGGGCCTGGGGATCAGCCCCAGCATTTT
>TRBJ2-1|NA|NA|TRBV7-9
CASSFPSGLTYNEQFF
TGTGCCAGCAGCTTCCCCTCCGGACTAACCTACAATGAGCAGTTCTTC
>TRBJ2-1|TRBD2|few|TRBV4-1
CASSPLAGVDNEQFF
TGCGCCAGCAGTCCCTTAGCGGGAGTAGACAATGAGCAGTTCTTC
>TRBJ1-1|NA|NA|TRBV6-1
CASNLQGSTEAFF
TGTGCCAGCAACTTACAGGGTAGCACTGAAGCTTTCTTT
>TRBJ1-1|NA|NA|TRBV9
CASSLTGLNTEAFF
TGTGCCAGCAGCCTAACAGGGCTGAACACTGAAGCTTTCTTT
>TRBJ2-7|TRBD2|NA|TRBV28
CASSLSDLAGAYEQYF
TGTGCCAGCAGTTTATCTGACCTAGCGGGGGCATACGAGCAGTACTTC